This TCR beta chain was observed in a study of T cell repertoires in cytomegalovirus infection. Study summary: Use of recently identified HLA-C-restricted and well-studied HLA-B-restricted CMV epitopes was part of the study.

CDR3 length: 14 amino acids. Germline CDR1 is SGHVS and CDR2 is FNYEAQ. J gave up 8 bases and V 1 base, and 3 bases lay outside the gene matches. TCRdb processed the reads anew with MiXCR; each CDR3 protein has one entry. The table records around 570,000 distinct CDR3 sequences, 35% to 50% of them present only once. The sample holds a few counts of this clonotype. Its target is not known. The sequence derives from a human donor in good health (CMV status not recorded). Some clones in this sample may be carry-over from other donors' samples. The specimen comprised cultured PBMCs, sampled from culture after CMV antigen stimulation. The rearrangement links TRBV7-6 to TRBJ2-4, with 9 bases matching TRBD2. CDR3 protein: CASSLGSGSDIQYF. Written as DNA, the CDR3 is TGTGCCAGCAGCTTAGGTAGCGGGAGTGACATTCAGTACTTC.